This T cell receptor beta chain was found in a study of shared clonotypes between healthy human individuals. Sequencing used immunoSEQ multiplex PCR; TCRdb keeps in-frame clones, though not all of them. The repertoire holds roughly 2.5 million clones, with approximately 90% as singletons. The CDR3 totals 15 residues. V was cut by 0 bases and J by 5 bases, with 11 bases left in between. Germline assignment: CDR1 KGHSH and CDR2 LQKENI. Study conclusions and caveats: A small donor pool kept down the genetic and exposure-history diversity that was represented. A few donors held 5% to 5.5% of naive CD4 clonotypes in common. The generation probabilities recorded for non-shared clonotypes fell below those of clonotypes shared by all four donors.

For this clone: Its antigen is currently unknown.

V and J are TRBV18 and TRBJ2-1; maybe TRBD1 (5 bases). The sequenced sample was naive CD4+ T cells sorted from blood. Subset given: CD45RA+ positively selected. This TCR was sampled from a man aged 18 to 29 in good health. DNA of the CDR3: TGTGCCAGCTCACCACCTAGCCCAGGGAACAATGAGCAGTTCTTC. Protein sequence: CASSPPSPGNNEQFF.